This T cell receptor (beta chain) was sequenced for a study of regulatory T cells in long-lasting Graves disease. Study-wide findings and caveats: TRBV28 was favored in persistent disease, as were TRBJ1-2 and TRBJ2-5. Patients with persistent disease shared 2,500 to 3,500 public clonotypes, outpacing the roughly 970 shared by new patients.

With regard to this clonotype: Its antigen is currently unknown.

Time point noted: persistent/refractory GD, antithyroid drugs over 5 years with positive TRAb. PBMC RNA was the source of the TCR library. American Thyroid Association guidelines defined how Graves' disease was diagnosed. Patients of an endocrinology department in Xi'an, China, were included. V was shortened by 5 bases and J by 0 bases, with 20 bases between the two germline ends. Germline V gene sequence: CDR1 DFQATT, CDR2 SNEGSKA (reference sequence). There are 16 residues in the CDR3. Sequencing libraries for TCR beta were prepared with iRepertoire HTBI primers and Arm-PCR of CDR3 regions. Each CDR3 protein is one row after TCRdb ran MiXCR on the multiplex PCR reads. The sample shows about 660,000 distinct CDR3 sequences, 25% to 35% of them seen only once.

This specimen consisted of peripheral blood mononuclear cells (PBMCs), obtained when the disease was refractory, from a patient treated with antithyroid drugs. This sequence joins TRBV20-1 and TRBJ2-7; the D is unclear. This receptor was taken from a female donor with Graves disease. CDR3 residues: CSASSPHRAFSYEQYF. The DNA for the CDR3 is TGCAGTGCTTCCTCCCCCCATAGGGCCTTCTCCTACGAGCAGTACTTC.